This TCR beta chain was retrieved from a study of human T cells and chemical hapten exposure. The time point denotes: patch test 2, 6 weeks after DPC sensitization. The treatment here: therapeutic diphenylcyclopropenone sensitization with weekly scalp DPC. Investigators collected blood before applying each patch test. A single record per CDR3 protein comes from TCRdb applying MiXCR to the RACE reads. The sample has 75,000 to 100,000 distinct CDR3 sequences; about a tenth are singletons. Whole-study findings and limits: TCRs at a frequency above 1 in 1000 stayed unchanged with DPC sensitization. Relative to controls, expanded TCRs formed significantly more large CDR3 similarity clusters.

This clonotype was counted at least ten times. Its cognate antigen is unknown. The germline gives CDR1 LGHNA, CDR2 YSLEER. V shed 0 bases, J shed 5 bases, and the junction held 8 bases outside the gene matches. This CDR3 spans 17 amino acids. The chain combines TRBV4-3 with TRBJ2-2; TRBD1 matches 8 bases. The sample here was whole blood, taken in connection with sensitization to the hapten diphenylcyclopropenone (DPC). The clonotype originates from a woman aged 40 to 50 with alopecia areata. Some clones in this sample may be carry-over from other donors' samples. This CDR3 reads CASSQDGGQGRTGELFF. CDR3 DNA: TGCGCCAGCAGCCAAGATGGAGGACAGGGACGGACCGGGGAGCTGTTTTTT.